Here is one T cell receptor beta chain with its context. As yet, its antigen is unknown. The CDR3 has 15 amino acids. Germline V gene data show CDR1 as SGHNT and CDR2 as YYREEE (reference sequence). The V and J ends lost 5 bases and 7 bases respectively, with 19 bases between them. The sample originates from a study of human thymus T cells. Whole-study findings and limits: Gene usage (both V and J) appeared biased in thymic and blood repertoires.

Donors consisted of healthy Finnish infants (having corrective surgery for congenital heart defects). Only four of the eight donors provided an approximately 0.45-1 mL blood sample. Genomic DNA was extracted from every available blood leukocyte. Assay: immunoSEQ multiplex PCR; the TCRdb copy retains only in-frame clones and omits some. The repertoire holds about 50,000 clones, with 95% as singletons. The specimen sequenced was blood. The receptor's source is a girl less than two years old with a congenital heart defect but otherwise immunologically healthy. V gene TRBV5-4 combines with J gene TRBJ2-1, with D perhaps being TRBD1 or TRBD2 (7 bases each). For the CDR3, the DNA is TGTGCCAGCAGTCGGAGGGAGGGGGCGGTTAATGAGCAGTTCTTC. Translating it yields CASSRREGAVNEQFF.